The clone carrying this T cell receptor beta chain was detected only a few times. What it binds is unknown. The data are from a study of T cell repertoires in ileal Crohn's disease. Across the study: Patients had a median approximately 8-year disease duration, and about 40% were active smokers. Study results and caveats: Compared with non-smokers, active smokers at surgery showed more clonal expansions. Every patient over 26.8% clonality showed endoscopic recurrence.

The method was immunoSEQ multiplex PCR; TCRdb's version includes in-frame clones alone and lacks a portion of them. Here the sample spans approximately 12,000 clones, around 78% being singletons. Adults with ileal or ileocolonic Crohn's disease and an indication for resection were eligible. Sequenced material: ileal tissue. The source of this sequence is an adult with Crohn's disease.

CDR3 in DNA: TGTGCCAGCAGTGACCCGATAACGGGGACCTACGAGCAGTACTTC. This sequence encodes CASSDPITGTYEQYF. The J gene is TRBJ2-7, the V gene TRBV6-4; a possible D gene is TRBD2 (5 bases). The CDR3 is 15 amino acids. Germline V lookup: CDR1 MRHNA, CDR2 SNTAGT. Deletions cut 2 bases from V and 2 bases from J, with 13 bases between.